This T cell receptor (beta chain) stems from a study of blood T cell repertoires in COVID-19. Study as a whole: Samples representing acute and convalescent COVID-19 were sourced from the United States, Italy and Spain. Sources were T cells, B-cell-depleted T cells, or PBMCs; the material itself was cDNA or gDNA.

J was trimmed by 4 bases and V by 3 bases; bases with no gene match: 3. The CDR3 spans 15 residues. Germline CDR1 is SGHAT and CDR2 is FQNNGV. Authors' data handling: Amplification of reference gene primers was used by the study to estimate nucleated cell counts. Method: immunoSEQ multiplex PCR; TCRdb's copy keeps in-frame clones and lacks some. D and trimming come from the DNA, and the V and J calls and clone size come from that table. The repertoire has fewer than 200,000 clones, more than 65% of them found once; the top ten carry around 9.9%. This chain joins TRBV11-2 and TRBJ2-1; TRBD2 aligns across 10 bases. The sequence came from a man in his 70s with active or convalescent COVID-19. Sequenced: peripheral blood. CDR3 sequence (DNA): TGTGCCAGCAGCTTGAGCGGGGGGGCTTACAATGAGCAGTTCTTC. Translating gives CASSLSGGAYNEQFF.